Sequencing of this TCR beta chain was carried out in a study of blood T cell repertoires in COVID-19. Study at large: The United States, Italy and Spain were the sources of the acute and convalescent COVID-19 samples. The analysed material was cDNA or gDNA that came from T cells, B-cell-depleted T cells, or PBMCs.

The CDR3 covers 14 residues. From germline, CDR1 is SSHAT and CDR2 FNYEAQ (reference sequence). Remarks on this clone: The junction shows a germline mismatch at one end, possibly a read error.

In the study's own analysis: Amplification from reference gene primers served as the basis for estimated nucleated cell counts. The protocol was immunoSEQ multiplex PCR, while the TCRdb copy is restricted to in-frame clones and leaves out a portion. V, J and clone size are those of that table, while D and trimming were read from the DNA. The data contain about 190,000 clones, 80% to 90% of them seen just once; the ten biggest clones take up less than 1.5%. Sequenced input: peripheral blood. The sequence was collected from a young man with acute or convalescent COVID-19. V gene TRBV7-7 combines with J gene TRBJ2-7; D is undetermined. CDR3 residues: CASSPRVSSYEQYF. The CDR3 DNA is TGTGCTAGCAGCCCTCGGGTCAGCTCCTACGAGCAGTACTTC.